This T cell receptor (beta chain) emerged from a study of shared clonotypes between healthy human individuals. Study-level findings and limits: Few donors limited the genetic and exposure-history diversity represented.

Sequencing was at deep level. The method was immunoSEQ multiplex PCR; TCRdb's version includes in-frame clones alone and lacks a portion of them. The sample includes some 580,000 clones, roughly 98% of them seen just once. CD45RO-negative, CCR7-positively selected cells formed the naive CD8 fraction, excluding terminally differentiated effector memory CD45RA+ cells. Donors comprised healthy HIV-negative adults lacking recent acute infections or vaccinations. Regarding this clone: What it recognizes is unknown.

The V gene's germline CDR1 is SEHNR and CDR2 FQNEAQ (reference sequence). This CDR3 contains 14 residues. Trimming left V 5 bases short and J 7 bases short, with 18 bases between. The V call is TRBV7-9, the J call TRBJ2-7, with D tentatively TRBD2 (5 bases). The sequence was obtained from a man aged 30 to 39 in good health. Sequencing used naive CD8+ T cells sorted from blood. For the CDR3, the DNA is TGTGCCAGCAGCCCTAGGACTGGTCGAAGGGAGCAGTACTTC. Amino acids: CASSPRTGRREQYF.